The sequence of this T cell receptor (beta chain) was determined in a study of control samples from healthy donors and cancer patients. TCRdb keeps only in-frame clones here, not all; method: immunoSEQ multiplex PCR. The sample lists roughly 150,000 clones, 80% to 95% seen once, with less than 0.75% in the top ten. The CDR3 is 14 residues long. The V segment lost 0 bases and the J segment 9 bases; nucleotides outside the gene matches: 6. Germline CDR1 is SGHNT and CDR2 is YYREEE (reference sequence). Sequencing was performed on blood. The receptor was isolated from a woman aged 25 to 39 in good health. The rearrangement joins TRBV5-4 to TRBJ2-1, with 7 bases lining up with TRBD2. The CDR3 here is CASSLVGGGSEQFF. The CDR3 DNA reads TGTGCCAGCAGCTTGGTTGGGGGGGGAAGTGAGCAGTTCTTC.